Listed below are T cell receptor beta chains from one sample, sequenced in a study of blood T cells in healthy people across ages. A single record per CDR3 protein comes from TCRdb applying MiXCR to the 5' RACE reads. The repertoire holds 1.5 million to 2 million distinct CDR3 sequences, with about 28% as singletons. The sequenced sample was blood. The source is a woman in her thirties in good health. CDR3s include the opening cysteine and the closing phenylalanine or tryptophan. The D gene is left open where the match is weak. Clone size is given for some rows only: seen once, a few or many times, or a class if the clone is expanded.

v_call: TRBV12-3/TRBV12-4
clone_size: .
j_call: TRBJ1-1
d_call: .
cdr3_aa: CASSSGLYLEAFF
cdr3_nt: TGTGCCAGCAGTTCCGGGCTGTATCTGGAAGCTTTCTTT

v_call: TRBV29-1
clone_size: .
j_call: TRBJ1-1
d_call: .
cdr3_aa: CSVEGRGPVTEAFF
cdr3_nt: TGCAGCGTTGAAGGTCGGGGCCCGGTAACTGAAGCTTTCTTT

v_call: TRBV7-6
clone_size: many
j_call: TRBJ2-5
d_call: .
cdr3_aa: CASSLPVILAPEETQYF
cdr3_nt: TGTGCCAGCAGCTTGCCGGTTATACTAGCCCCCGAAGAGACCCAGTACTTC

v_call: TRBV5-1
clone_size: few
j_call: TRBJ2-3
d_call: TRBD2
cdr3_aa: CASSSTSGESTDTQYF
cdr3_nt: TGCGCCAGCAGCTCCACTAGCGGGGAGAGCACAGATACGCAGTATTTT

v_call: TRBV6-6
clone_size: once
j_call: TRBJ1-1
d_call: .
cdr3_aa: CASGEGEAFF
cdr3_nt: TGTGCCAGCGGCGAGGGAGAAGCTTTCTTT

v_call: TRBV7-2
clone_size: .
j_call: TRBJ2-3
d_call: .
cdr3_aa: CASSNGAQRDTQYF
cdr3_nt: TGTGCCAGCAGCAACGGGGCGCAGAGAGATACGCAGTATTTT

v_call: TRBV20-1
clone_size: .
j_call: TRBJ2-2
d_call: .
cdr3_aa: CSARGGGQSKAGELFF
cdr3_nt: TGCAGTGCTAGAGGGGGGGGACAGTCGAAGGCCGGGGAGCTGTTTTTT

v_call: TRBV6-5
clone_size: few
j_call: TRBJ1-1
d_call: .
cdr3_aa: CASSPGQTMNTEAFF
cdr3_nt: TGTGCCAGCAGTCCAGGACAGACCATGAACACTGAAGCTTTCTTT

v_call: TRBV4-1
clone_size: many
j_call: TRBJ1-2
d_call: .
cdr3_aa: CASSQEPQRGSGYTF
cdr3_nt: TGCGCCAGCAGCCAAGAACCCCAAAGGGGATCTGGCTACACCTTC

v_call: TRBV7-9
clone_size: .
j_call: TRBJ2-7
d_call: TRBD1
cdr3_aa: CASLGTGGSYEQYF
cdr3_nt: TGTGCCAGCCTCGGGACAGGGGGCTCCTACGAGCAGTACTTC

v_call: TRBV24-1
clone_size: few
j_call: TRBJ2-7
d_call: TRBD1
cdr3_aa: CATSDPLRTGAYEQYF
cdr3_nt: TGTGCCACCAGTGATCCCCTGCGGACAGGGGCCTACGAGCAGTACTTC

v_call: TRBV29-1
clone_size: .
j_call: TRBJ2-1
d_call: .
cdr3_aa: CSVGSLQDQETQFF
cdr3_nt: TGCAGCGTTGGATCCTTGCAGGACCAAGAGACCCAGTTCTTC

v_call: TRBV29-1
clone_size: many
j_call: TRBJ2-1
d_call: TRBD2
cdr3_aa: CSVGLAGLQFF
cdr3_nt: TGCAGCGTTGGACTAGCGGGACTTCAGTTCTTC

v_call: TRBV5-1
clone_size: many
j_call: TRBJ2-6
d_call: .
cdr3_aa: CASSFGSSSGANVLTF
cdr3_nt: TGCGCCAGCAGCTTCGGTTCCTCCTCTGGGGCCAACGTCCTGACTTTC

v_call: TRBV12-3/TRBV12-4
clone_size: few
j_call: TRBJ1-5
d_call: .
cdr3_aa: CASSFHPSRRVDQPQHF
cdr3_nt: TGTGCCAGCAGTTTTCACCCTTCGCGCAGGGTGGATCAGCCCCAGCATTTT

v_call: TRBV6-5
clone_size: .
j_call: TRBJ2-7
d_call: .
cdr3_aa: CASSPPSRDEQYF
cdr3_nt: TGTGCCAGCAGCCCCCCCAGCCGGGACGAGCAGTACTTC

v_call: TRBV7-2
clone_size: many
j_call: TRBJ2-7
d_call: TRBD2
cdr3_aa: CASSLSGGLNEQYF
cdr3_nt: TGTGCCAGCAGCTTAAGCGGGGGTCTTAACGAGCAGTACTTC

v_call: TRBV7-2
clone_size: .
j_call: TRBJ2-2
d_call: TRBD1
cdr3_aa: CASSLVGTGIGGDAGELFF
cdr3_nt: TGTGCCAGCAGCTTAGTTGGGACAGGGATAGGAGGAGATGCCGGGGAGCTGTTTTTT

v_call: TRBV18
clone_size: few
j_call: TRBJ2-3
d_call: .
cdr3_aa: CASSPSSGGADTQYF
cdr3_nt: TGTGCCAGCTCACCGAGCTCCGGGGGCGCAGATACGCAGTATTTT

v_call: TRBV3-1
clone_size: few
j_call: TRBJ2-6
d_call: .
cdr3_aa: CASSQASGRTLSGANVLTF
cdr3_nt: TGTGCCAGCAGCCAAGCATCGGGACGGACCCTCTCTGGGGCCAACGTCCTGACTTTC

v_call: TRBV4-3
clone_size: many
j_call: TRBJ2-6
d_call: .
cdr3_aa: CASSQFGDGSSGANVLTF
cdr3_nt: TGCGCCAGCAGCCAGTTTGGGGACGGCAGCTCTGGGGCCAACGTCCTGACTTTC

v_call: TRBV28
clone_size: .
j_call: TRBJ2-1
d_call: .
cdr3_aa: CASSIGETQFF
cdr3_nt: TGTGCCAGCAGCATAGGGGAGACCCAGTTCTTC

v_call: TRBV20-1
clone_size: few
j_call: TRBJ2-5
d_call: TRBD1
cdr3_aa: CSAARPGTDQETQYF
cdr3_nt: TGCAGTGCCGCTAGGCCCGGGACAGACCAAGAGACCCAGTACTTC

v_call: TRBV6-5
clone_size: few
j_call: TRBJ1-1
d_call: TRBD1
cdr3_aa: CASSQRFTGGTEAFF
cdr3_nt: TGTGCCAGCAGCCAGAGATTTACAGGGGGCACTGAAGCTTTCTTT

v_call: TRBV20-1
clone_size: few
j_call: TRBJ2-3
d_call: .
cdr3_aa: CSAMAIVGTDTQYF
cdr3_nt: TGCAGTGCTATGGCCATCGTTGGCACAGATACGCAGTATTTT

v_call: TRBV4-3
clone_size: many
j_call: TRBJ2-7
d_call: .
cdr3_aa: CASSQDRGYSEQYF
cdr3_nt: TGCGCCAGCAGCCAAGACCGGGGTTACAGCGAGCAGTACTTC

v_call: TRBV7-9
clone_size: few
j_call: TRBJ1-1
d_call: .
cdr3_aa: CASSPIGDRAEAFF
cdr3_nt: TGTGCCAGCAGCCCCATAGGGGATCGGGCTGAAGCTTTCTTT

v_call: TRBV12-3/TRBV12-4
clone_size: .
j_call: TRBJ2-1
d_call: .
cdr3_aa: CASRFGKQFEQFF
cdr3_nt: TGTGCCAGCAGATTTGGAAAACAGTTCGAGCAGTTCTTC

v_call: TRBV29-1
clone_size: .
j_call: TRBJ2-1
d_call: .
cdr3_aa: CSVLHDSYEQFF
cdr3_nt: TGCAGCGTTCTACATGACTCGTACGAGCAGTTCTTC

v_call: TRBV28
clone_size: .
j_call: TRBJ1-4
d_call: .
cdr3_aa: CASSLVLANEKLFF
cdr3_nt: TGTGCCAGCAGTTTAGTACTGGCGAATGAAAAACTGTTTTTT

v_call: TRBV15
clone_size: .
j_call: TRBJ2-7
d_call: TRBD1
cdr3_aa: CATSRGGRGFHEQYF
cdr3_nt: TGTGCCACCAGCAGAGGTGGCAGGGGGTTCCACGAGCAGTACTTC

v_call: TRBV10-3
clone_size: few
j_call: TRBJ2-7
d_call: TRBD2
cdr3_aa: CAISGLAGATYEQYF
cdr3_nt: TGTGCCATCAGCGGACTAGCGGGAGCCACCTACGAGCAGTACTTC

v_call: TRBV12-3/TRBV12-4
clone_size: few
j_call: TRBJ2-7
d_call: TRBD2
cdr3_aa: CASSLVSGSNEQYF
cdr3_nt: TGTGCCAGCAGTTTAGTAAGCGGGAGCAACGAGCAGTACTTC

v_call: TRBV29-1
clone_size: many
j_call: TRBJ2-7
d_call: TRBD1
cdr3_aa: CSVEELLDTGVYEQYF
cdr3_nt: TGCAGCGTTGAAGAATTGTTAGATACAGGGGTATACGAGCAGTACTTC

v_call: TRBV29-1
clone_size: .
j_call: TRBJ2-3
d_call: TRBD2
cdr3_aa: CSVHALAGGRDTQYF
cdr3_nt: TGCAGCGTCCATGCACTAGCGGGAGGTCGAGATACGCAGTATTTT

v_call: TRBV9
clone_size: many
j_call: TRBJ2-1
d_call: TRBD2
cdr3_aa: CASSAPGLAGGYEQFF
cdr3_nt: TGTGCCAGCAGCGCTCCAGGACTAGCGGGGGGCTATGAGCAGTTCTTC

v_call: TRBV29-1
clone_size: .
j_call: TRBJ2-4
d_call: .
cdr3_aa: CSVADQPYGQYF
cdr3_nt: TGCAGCGTGGCAGACCAACCGTACGGGCAGTACTTC

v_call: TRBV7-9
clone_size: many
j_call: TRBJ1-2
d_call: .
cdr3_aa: CASSLDEGFRGYTF
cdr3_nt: TGTGCCAGCAGCTTAGATGAGGGATTTCGTGGCTACACCTTC

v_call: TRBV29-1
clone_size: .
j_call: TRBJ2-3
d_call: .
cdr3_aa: CSVVVGGTDTQYF
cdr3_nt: TGCAGCGTTGTGGTGGGAGGCACAGATACGCAGTATTTT

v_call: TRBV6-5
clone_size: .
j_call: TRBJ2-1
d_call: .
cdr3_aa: CASSYSMPGVAFDSNEQFF
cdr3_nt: TGTGCCAGCAGTTACTCGATGCCCGGGGTCGCGTTTGATTCCAATGAGCAGTTCTTC

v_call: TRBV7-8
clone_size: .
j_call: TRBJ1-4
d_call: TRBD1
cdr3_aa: CASSLAEDRGLSNEKLFF
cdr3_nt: TGTGCCAGCAGCTTAGCGGAAGACAGGGGCCTTTCTAATGAAAAACTGTTTTTT

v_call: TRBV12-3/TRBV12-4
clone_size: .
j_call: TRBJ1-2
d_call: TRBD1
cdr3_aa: CASSREGQGEYGYTF
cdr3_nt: TGTGCCAGCAGTAGAGAAGGCCAGGGGGAGTATGGCTACACCTTC

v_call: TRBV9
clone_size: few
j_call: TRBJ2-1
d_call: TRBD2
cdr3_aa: CASSEVAGVYNEQFF
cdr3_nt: TGTGCCAGCAGCGAGGTAGCGGGGGTCTACAATGAGCAGTTCTTC

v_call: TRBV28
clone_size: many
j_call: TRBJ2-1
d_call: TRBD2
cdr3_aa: CATANRGGWLSSYNEQFF
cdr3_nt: TGTGCCACCGCCAACCGGGGGGGGTGGTTAAGCTCCTACAATGAGCAGTTCTTC

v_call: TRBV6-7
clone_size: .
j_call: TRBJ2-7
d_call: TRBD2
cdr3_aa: CTSSYSRATTSKGLAAEQYF
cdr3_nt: TGTACCAGCAGTTACTCGAGGGCTACGACTTCGAAGGGACTAGCGGCGGAGCAGTACTTC

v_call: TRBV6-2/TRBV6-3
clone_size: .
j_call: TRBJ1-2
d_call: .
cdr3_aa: CASSFTASDGYTF
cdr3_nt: TGTGCCAGCAGTTTTACAGCGTCGGATGGCTACACCTTC

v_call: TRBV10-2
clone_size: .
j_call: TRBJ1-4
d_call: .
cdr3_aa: CASSEGRKLFF
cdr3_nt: TGCGCCAGCAGTGAGGGTAGGAAACTGTTTTTT